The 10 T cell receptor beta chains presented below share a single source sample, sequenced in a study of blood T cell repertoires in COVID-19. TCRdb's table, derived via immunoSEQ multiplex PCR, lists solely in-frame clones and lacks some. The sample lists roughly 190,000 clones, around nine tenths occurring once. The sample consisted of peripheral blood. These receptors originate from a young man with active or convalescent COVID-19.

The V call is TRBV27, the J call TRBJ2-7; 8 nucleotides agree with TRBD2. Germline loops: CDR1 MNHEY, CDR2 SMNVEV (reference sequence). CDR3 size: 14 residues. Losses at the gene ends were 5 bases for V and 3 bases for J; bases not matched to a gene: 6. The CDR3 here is CASSAGTRVYEQYF. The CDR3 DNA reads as TGTGCCAGCAGTGCCGGGACTAGAGTCTACGAGCAGTACTTC.

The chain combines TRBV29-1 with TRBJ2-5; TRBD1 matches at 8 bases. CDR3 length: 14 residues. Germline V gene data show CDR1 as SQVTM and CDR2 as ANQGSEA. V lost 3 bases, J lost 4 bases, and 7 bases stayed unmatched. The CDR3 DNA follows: TGCAGCGTTGATGGTCAGGGGGCGGGAGAGACCCAGTACTTC. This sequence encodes CSVDGQGAGETQYF.

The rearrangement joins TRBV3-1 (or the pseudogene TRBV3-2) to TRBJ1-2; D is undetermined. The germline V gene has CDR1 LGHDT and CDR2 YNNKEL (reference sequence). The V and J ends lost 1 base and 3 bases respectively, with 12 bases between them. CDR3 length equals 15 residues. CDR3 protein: CASSQVGQDYYGYTF. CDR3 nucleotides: TGTGCCAGCAGCCAAGTTGGCCAGGACTACTATGGCTACACCTTC.

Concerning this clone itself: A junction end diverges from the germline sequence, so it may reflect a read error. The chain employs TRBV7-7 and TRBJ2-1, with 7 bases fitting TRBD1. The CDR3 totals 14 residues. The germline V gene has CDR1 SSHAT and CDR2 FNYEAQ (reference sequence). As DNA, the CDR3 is TGTGCTAGCAGCTTTAGTAGGGGGCACGATGAGCAGTTCTTC. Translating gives CASSFSRGHDEQFF. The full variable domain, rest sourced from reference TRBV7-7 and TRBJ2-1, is GAGVSQSPRYKVTKRGQDVTLRCDPISSHATLYWYQQALGQGPEFLTYFNYEAQPDKSGLPSDRFSAERPEGSISTLTIQRTEQRDSAMYRCASSFSRGHDEQFFGPGTRLTVL.

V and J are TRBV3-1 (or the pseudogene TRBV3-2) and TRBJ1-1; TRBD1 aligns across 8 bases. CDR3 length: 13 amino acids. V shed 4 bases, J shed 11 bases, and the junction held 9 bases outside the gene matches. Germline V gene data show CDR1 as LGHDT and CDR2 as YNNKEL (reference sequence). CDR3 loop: CASSPRFRGHAFF. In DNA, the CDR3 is TGTGCCAGCAGCCCCCGATTCAGGGGGCACGCTTTCTTT.

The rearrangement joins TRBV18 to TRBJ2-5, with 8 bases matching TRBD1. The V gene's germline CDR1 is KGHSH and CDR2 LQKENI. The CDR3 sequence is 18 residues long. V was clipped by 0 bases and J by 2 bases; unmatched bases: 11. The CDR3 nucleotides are TGTGCCAGCTCACCACCACGACAGGGGCGAATACCACAAGAGACCCAGTACTTC. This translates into CASSPPRQGRIPQETQYF. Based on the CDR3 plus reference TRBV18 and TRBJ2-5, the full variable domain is NAGVMQNPRHLVRRRGQEARLRCSPMKGHSHVYWYRQLPEEGLKFMVYLQKENIIDESGMPKERFSAEFPKEGPSILRIQQVVRGDSAAYFCASSPPRQGRIPQETQYFGPGTRLLVL.

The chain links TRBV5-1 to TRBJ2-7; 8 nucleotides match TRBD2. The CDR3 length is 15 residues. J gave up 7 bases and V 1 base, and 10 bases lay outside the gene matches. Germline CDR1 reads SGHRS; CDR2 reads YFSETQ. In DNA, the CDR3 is TGCGCCAGCAGCTTGCGAGCGGGAGACCCGGGGGAGCAGTACTTC. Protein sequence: CASSLRAGDPGEQYF. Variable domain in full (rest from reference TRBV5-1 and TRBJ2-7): KAGVTQTPRYLIKTRGQQVTLSCSPISGHRSVSWYQQTPGQGLQFLFEYFSETQRNKGNFPGRFSGRQFSNSRSEMNVSTLELGDSALYLCASSLRAGDPGEQYFGPGTRLTVT.

The CDR3 here is CASSIQIGLAEDQETQYF. DNA of the CDR3: TGTGCCAGCAGCATACAGATCGGACTAGCAGAAGACCAAGAGACCCAGTACTTC. The chain combines TRBV3-1 (or the pseudogene TRBV3-2) with TRBJ2-5; 8 positions match TRBD2. CDR3 size: 18 residues. V trimming: 5 bases; J trimming: 0 bases; junction bases outside the gene matches: 14. The germline gives CDR1 LGHDT, CDR2 YNNKEL (reference sequence).

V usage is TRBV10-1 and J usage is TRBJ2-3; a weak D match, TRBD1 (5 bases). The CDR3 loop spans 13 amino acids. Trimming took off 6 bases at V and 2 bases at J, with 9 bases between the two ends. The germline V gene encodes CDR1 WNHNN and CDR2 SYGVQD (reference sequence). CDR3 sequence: CASSRQSTDTQYF. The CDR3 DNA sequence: TGCGCCAGCAGCAGACAGTCCACAGATACGCAGTATTTT.

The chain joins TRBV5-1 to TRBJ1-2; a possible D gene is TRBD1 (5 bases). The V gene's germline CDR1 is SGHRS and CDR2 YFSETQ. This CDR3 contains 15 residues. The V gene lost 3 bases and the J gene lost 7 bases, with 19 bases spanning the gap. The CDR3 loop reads CASSWPTGGESGYTF. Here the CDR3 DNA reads TGCGCCAGCAGCTGGCCCACTGGGGGGGAAAGTGGCTACACCTTC.